This T cell receptor beta chain originates from a study of cytomegalovirus exposure and HLA in healthy donors (TCRdb year 2017). At the level of the whole study: An earlier analysis of around 600 of the donors reported 250 to 300 Gb of sequence data and 117 million unique TCR beta sequences from 150 million to 200 million T cells. Of the approximately 400 genotyped donors, 81% were placed in the genetic ancestry cluster associated with self-reported Caucasian donors. Genome-wide SNP genotypes for about three fifths of the roughly 700 donors were used in a later genetic analysis, which treated that subset as a discovery cohort. The study profiled the T cell repertoires of under 700 subjects by immunosequencing and related them to cytomegalovirus serostatus. Four to six DR-DQ haplotypes were handled as single units for association and clustering, since linkage in the cohort was strong. Every repertoire in the discovery cohort had been generated on one and the same sequencing platform. Among 350 to 400 genotyped donors of the cohort, an average of 235,054 unique TCR beta nucleotide sequences were sequenced per donor, about a sixth of them non-productive. Donor age, sex, ethnicity and CMV serostatus were compiled together with the repertoire data. Typing coverage varied by locus: roughly 620-630 donors for A, B, C, DRB1 and DQB1; approximately 560 for DQA1; around 610 for DPA1; 400 to 480 for DPB1. To decide whether each TCR beta V gene segment behaved as functional or pseudogenic, an earlier analysis of some 600 of the donors relied on high-throughput TCR beta sequencing. HLA typing covered class I and class II loci at four-digit resolution. A later analysis re-analyzed previously published TCR beta repertoires from roughly 690 donors and added high-resolution HLA genotyping to study TCR occurrence patterns. The study aimed to test whether signatures of past pathogen exposure could be identified by cataloging public T cell receptors. Besides the first cohort of more than 650 subjects, a separate validation cohort made up of roughly 130 different subjects was used. The later analysis used no new phenotypic data to find candidate immune exposures, relying instead on TCR beta sequences and their occurrence across donors. High-throughput TCR immunosequencing, statistical association of individual TCRs with disease status, and machine learning were combined to predict cytomegalovirus infection status. An early release that covered fewer than 800 HLA-typed donors contained approximately 290 gigabases of sequencing data and 65 million to 100 million unique TCR sequences. The research as a whole found: The study listed 150 to 200 TCR beta chains as associated with cytomegalovirus. According to the authors, the approach could potentially be generalized to other disease states and immunological phenotypes. In a later analysis, HLA-associated TCR beta chains were found to be more clonally expanded and to have lower generation probabilities than equally common non-associated chains. The presence/absence analyses assumed that sequencing depth was roughly uniform across donors, and that assumption may not be true. Because the 87-base-pair reads could not distinguish some IMGT-functional V segments, including TRBV6-2 and TRBV6-3, those segments were excluded. In vitro tests confirmed that a few of the cytomegalovirus-associated TCR beta chains recognize cytomegalovirus antigens. In both the original and validation cohorts, the classifier was reported to diagnose cytomegalovirus status with high specificity and sensitivity. The cohort was sequenced for TCR beta chains only, and without alpha or paired-chain data the features that could be detected were limited. Assigning TCR associations to individual alleles was difficult when HLA alleles, especially DR and DQ, strongly co-occurred. An association between a missense DCLRE1C variant and V-gene and J-gene trimming of TCR beta chains was found in a later genetic analysis and replicated in an independent cohort. A cluster of highly shared sequence variants was judged likely to represent a technical artifact of the sequencing pipeline. Across donors, most TCR sequences were observed very rarely, whereas some public TCRs were present in many individuals. Because counts were too low, under 20 rarely observed V segments, including chromosome 9 orphons, were left out of the earlier analysis of a few hundred of the donors. Linkage disequilibrium might explain the correlated functional status among segregating V segments, but an unknown experimental factor could not be excluded. The only immune exposure information available for the cohort was CMV serostatus. In a later genetic analysis, fewer N-insertions in productive TCRs were reported among donors in an Asian-associated ancestry cluster than the roughly 640-donor mean. According to a later analysis, parvovirus B19, influenza, CMV and Epstein-Barr virus appeared linked to several top co-occurrence clusters. In a later analysis, most CMV-associated TCR beta chains were found to appear HLA-restricted, with HLA associations seemingly driven largely by CMV exposure. Because HLA typing was missing for some donors at each locus, association tests included only the typed subset. In a later analysis, 16,951 TCR beta sequences were associated with specific HLA alleles at a false discovery rate of 0.05. Broadly in line with IMGT annotations, most TCR beta V segments showed up in productive rearrangements about 87% or about 30% of the time in an earlier analysis of under 700 of the donors. A later analysis found that TCR association rates varied across HLA loci, with DRB1 alleles showing the most associated TCRs and HLA-C alleles the fewest. A further reported finding was that TCR beta sequences accurately predicted the HLA-A and HLA-B alleles for most subjects in the first cohort.

The library was prepared using the immunoSEQ multiplex PCR assay. For the multiplex PCR, a mixture combining 60 forward primers for TCR Vbeta segments and 13 reverse primers for TCR Jbeta segments was used. A multiplex PCR assay on genomic DNA amplified the CDR3 region of rearranged TCR beta genes. The amplified TCR beta libraries were sequenced on the Illumina HiSeq System as 87-base-pair reads. In the paper's pipeline: Across the 500 to 700 repertoires, a later analysis counted 78 million or so unique TCR beta chains, 8.5 million to 12 million of which were shared by at least two donors. A nearest-neighbor algorithm error-corrected the raw reads and collapsed the reads into unique sequences, merging closely related sequences to remove PCR and sequencing errors. Alignment of CDR3 sequences to IMGT reference sequences was used to assign V, D and J gene segments. For a sequence to be retained, at least a six-nucleotide match to both a V gene segment and a J gene segment was required. A rearrangement counted as productive if the CDR3 had no stop codons and remained in frame with V and J, and every other rearrangement counted as non-productive. Following IMGT convention, CDR3 was defined as the stretch from the second conserved V-encoded cysteine up to the conserved J-encoded phenylalanine. The earlier analysis of a few hundred of the donors excluded sequences that lacked an unambiguous match to a single V gene segment. In an earlier analysis of 500 to 750 of the donors, V segments were called functional above 56.7% productive rearrangements and were called segregating when the between-donor standard deviation exceeded 5%. A statistical classification framework was built to diagnose cytomegalovirus status from the catalog of TCR beta chain sequences. V and J gene assignment, in a later analysis, came from comparing TCR nucleotide sequences with IMGT/GENE-DB human TR gene sequences. In a later analysis, CDR3 sequences and most-parsimonious VDJ recombination scenarios were assigned using the TCRdist pipeline. A later analysis defined each TCR beta chain by its CDR3 amino acid sequence plus V-gene family, and excluded reads lacking a unique V-gene family. In a later analysis, around 600 highly shared, low-generation-probability nucleotide sequences were removed to address suspected cross-contamination and a sequencing artifact. In a later analysis, a clonal expansion index was calculated for each public chain from normalized within-repertoire ranks of inferred template counts. Generation probabilities in a later analysis came from a VDJ recombination model fitted to out-of-frame rearrangements, and those results were checked against IGoR. In a later analysis, hypergeometric tests were used to score TCR-TCR, TCR-HLA and TCR-CMV co-occurrence, with a repertoire-size bias correction applied to TCR pairs. A later analysis estimated false discovery rates by permuting HLA or CMV assignments 20 times. In a later analysis, co-occurring TCRs were grouped using DBSCAN, with TCRdist sequence similarity added in when clustering inside HLA-allele-positive subsets. Repertoires with fewer than 30,000 or more than 120,000 public chains were left out of co-occurrence clustering, as were five repertoires with anomalous nucleotide sharing. TCRdb took this table from immuneACCESS and kept in-frame rearrangements with V and J called. Such tables lack part of the clones; where checked against another copy, unresolved V genes explain under half of the gap, and the rest is unexplained. V, J and clone size derive from that table, while D and trimming were established from the DNA sequence. The table for this sample records over 35,000 clones. The ten largest clones represent under 2% of the sample.

CDR1 SGDLS and CDR2 YYNGEE were looked up in the germline V gene. The junction carries 7 bases between V and J, which are trimmed by 0 bases and 4 bases respectively. From cysteine to phenylalanine, the CDR3 is 14 amino acids long. CDR3 DNA is the only sequence kept; it has 42 bases, read in frame from the first base. In the case of this clone: Its antigen remains undetermined.

In total, 500 to 700 healthy bone marrow donors made up the cohort. All cohort members were sampled while nominally healthy, although unrecorded immune exposures were likely present. The donor was CMV seronegative and belonged to the group of 352 seronegative cohort members. A peripheral blood sample was collected from each donor, and TCR beta sequencing was performed on peripheral blood mononuclear cells. Genomic DNA was extracted from the blood cell samples with the Qiagen DNeasy Blood Extraction Kit. Sequencing used PBMCs. The chain uses TRBV9 and TRBJ2-2, with the D gene too uncertain to name. The sequence was collected from a woman aged 30 to 39 in good health and CMV-seronegative. The bases are TGTGCCAGCAGCGTAGGCCCGGGCACCGGGGAGCTGTTTTTT. This is translated as CASSVGPGTGELFF.